The 21 T cell receptor beta chains reported below all come from one sample, sequenced in a study of blood T cell repertoires in COVID-19. Profiled with immunoSEQ multiplex PCR; TCRdb holds only in-frame clones, not every one. The repertoire holds over 7,000 clones, with around nine tenths as singletons. Sample: peripheral blood. The receptors come from a human donor in a cohort sampled during active COVID-19.

The chain carries TRBV30 and TRBJ1-1; 7 positions agree with TRBD1. This CDR3 has 13 amino acids. Germline CDR1 and CDR2: GTSNPN and SVGIG (reference sequence). Losses at the gene ends were 0 bases for V and 6 bases for J; bases not matched to a gene: 4. The CDR3 is CAWSVGRGAEAFF. The CDR3 nucleotides are TGTGCCTGGAGTGTGGGCAGGGGGGCTGAAGCTTTCTTT.

This clone was seen only once. This chain uses TRBV28 with TRBJ2-7; TRBD2 is a possible D gene (6 bases). V was trimmed by 6 bases and J by 3 bases, leaving 18 bases between them. The CDR3 has 15 amino acids. Germline loops: CDR1 MDHEN, CDR2 SYDVKM. This chain's CDR3 is CASSPMDGGLYEQYF. The CDR3 nucleotides read TGTGCCAGCAGCCCTATGGACGGGGGACTCTACGAGCAGTACTTC.

This sequence joins TRBV6-6 and TRBJ1-1, with D possibly TRBD1 on 6 matching bases. CDR3 length equals 13 residues. Trimming removed 6 bases from V and 1 base from J, with 9 bases in between. Germline CDR1 MNHNY, CDR2 SVGAGI (reference sequence). CDR3 residues: CASRETGNTEAFF. The DNA of the CDR3 is TGTGCCAGCAGAGAGACAGGGAACACTGAAGCTTTCTTT.

This chain links TRBV18 with TRBJ1-1, with TRBD1 matching over 9 bases. The CDR3 is made up of 18 amino acids. V trimming: 4 bases; J trimming: 1 base; junction bases outside the gene matches: 13. Germline V gene sequence: CDR1 KGHSH, CDR2 LQKENI. DNA for the CDR3: TGTGCCAGCTCACTTCTGGCGCTGGGACAGGGTAGGAACACTGAAGCTTTCTTT. Its translation: CASSLLALGQGRNTEAFF. Variable domain in full (rest from reference TRBV18 and TRBJ1-1): NAGVMQNPRHLVRRRGQEARLRCSPMKGHSHVYWYRQLPEEGLKFMVYLQKENIIDESGMPKERFSAEFPKEGPSILRIQQVVRGDSAAYFCASSLLALGQGRNTEAFFGQGTRLTVV.

The rearrangement joins TRBV7-6 to TRBJ2-3; 8 positions agree with TRBD2. Germline assignment: CDR1 SGHVS and CDR2 FNYEAQ. CDR3 length equals 15 residues. V was pared by 7 bases and J by 2 bases, with 8 bases of the junction left unmatched. CDR3 residues: CASNIGAGATDTQYF. The CDR3 DNA sequence: TGTGCCAGCAACATTGGAGCGGGAGCCACAGATACGCAGTATTTT.

V is TRBV2 and J is TRBJ1-1, with 7 positions matching TRBD1. This CDR3 contains 12 residues. Per the germline V gene, CDR1 is SNHLY and CDR2 is FYNNEI. Unmatched junction bases numbered 10, after V lost 7 bases and J lost 11 bases. The CDR3 DNA is TGTGCCAGCACCACGGACAGGTCTTTGGCTTTCTTT. It specifies CASTTDRSLAFF.

The chain joins TRBV7-2 to TRBJ2-1, with 7 nucleotides matching TRBD1. Germline V lookup: CDR1 SGHTA, CDR2 FQGNSA. The CDR3 length is 18 residues. Trimming removed 4 bases from V and 4 bases from J; junction bases left unmatched: 16. CDR3 sequence: CASSSGYTGAPTYNEQFF. The DNA for the CDR3 is TGTGCCAGCAGCTCCGGTTATACAGGGGCACCTACTTACAATGAGCAGTTCTTC.

This sequence joins TRBV2 and TRBJ2-4; D unclear. The CDR3 contains 11 residues. In germline, CDR1 is SNHLY, CDR2 FYNNEI. V was trimmed by 2 bases and J by 11 bases, leaving 7 bases between them. CDR3 loop: CASSELLVQYF. The CDR3, as DNA: TGTGCCAGCAGTGAACTGCTAGTTCAGTACTTC. Full variable domain (outside the CDR3, taken from reference TRBV2 and TRBJ2-4): EPEVTQTPSHQVTQMGQEVILRCVPISNHLYFYWYRQILGQKVEFLVSFYNNEISEKSEIFDDQFSVERPDGSNFTLKIRSTKLEDSAMYFCASSELLVQYFGAGTRLSVL.

By proportion, this clone is medium-sized (0.01 to 0.1%). This rearrangement joins TRBV18 to TRBJ2-7; D gene ambiguous. Germline-derived CDR1 and CDR2 are KGHSH and LQKENI. The CDR3 runs to 14 residues. The V end lost 2 bases, the J end lost 0 bases, and 8 bases lay between the germline ends. The CDR3 DNA is TGTGCCAGCTCACCAGGGTCAGGCTCCTACGAGCAGTACTTC. Amino acid sequence: CASSPGSGSYEQYF.

The chain has TRBV6-5 and TRBJ2-1; 8 bases fit TRBD2. The CDR3 is 13 residues long. In germline, CDR1 is MNHEY, CDR2 SVGAGI. The V gene end was trimmed by 8 bases and the J gene end by 8 bases; junction bases not matched to a gene: 8. The CDR3 is CASPGLVIHEQFF. CDR3 nucleotide sequence: TGTGCCAGCCCGGGACTAGTTATACATGAGCAGTTCTTC.

The rearrangement joins TRBV28 to TRBJ2-1, with 14 bases matching TRBD2. The CDR3 contains 17 residues. Germline-derived CDR1 and CDR2 are MDHEN and SYDVKM. V lost 5 bases to trimming and J lost 2 bases; unmatched junction nucleotides: 5. The CDR3 loop reads CASSMGLAGVPYNEQFF. CDR3 DNA: TGTGCCAGCAGTATGGGACTAGCGGGAGTTCCCTACAATGAGCAGTTCTTC.

This rearrangement joins TRBV9 to TRBJ2-7, with D maybe TRBD1 (6 bases). This CDR3 has 15 residues. Trimming shortened V by 4 bases and J by 6 bases, and 20 bases separated the two germline ends. Germline CDR1 SGDLS, CDR2 YYNGEE. CDR3 in DNA: TGTGCCAGCAGCCCCCGCCGTGAGGGGGTGAGCGAGCAGTACTTC. Translating gives CASSPRREGVSEQYF. The entire variable domain, with the rest obtained from reference TRBV9 and TRBJ2-7, is as follows: DSGVTQTPKHLITATGQRVTLRCSPRSGDLSVYWYQQSLDQGLQFLIQYYNGEERAKGNILERFSAQQFPDLHSELNLSSLELGDSALYFCASSPRREGVSEQYFGPGTRLTVT.

The V and J genes are TRBV5-1 and TRBJ2-2, with D unresolved. There are 14 residues in the CDR3. Deletions cut 1 base from V and 6 bases from J, with 10 bases between. In germline, CDR1 is SGHRS, CDR2 YFSETQ. The CDR3 sequence is CASSLTRLSGELFF. CDR3 sequence (DNA): TGCGCCAGCAGCTTGACGAGGCTCTCCGGGGAGCTGTTTTTT.

The chain links TRBV5-1 to TRBJ2-2; D is ambiguous. Germline V gene sequence: CDR1 SGHRS, CDR2 YFSETQ. V shed 0 bases and J shed 0 bases, with 12 bases lying between them. This CDR3 is 17 amino acids long. The CDR3 region is CASSLATRPSNTGELFF. In DNA form, the CDR3 reads TGCGCCAGCAGCTTGGCTACTCGTCCATCGAACACCGGGGAGCTGTTTTTT.

The chain uses TRBV4-1 and TRBJ1-1; perhaps TRBD1 as D (5 bases). CDR3 length equals 13 residues. Germline assignment: CDR1 MGHRA and CDR2 YSYEKL. Trimming shortened V by 3 bases and J by 5 bases, and 10 bases separated the two germline ends. CDR3 loop: CASSHKGKTEAFF. As DNA, the CDR3 is TGCGCCAGCAGCCATAAGGGGAAGACTGAAGCTTTCTTT.

This chain links TRBV21-1 with TRBJ2-1; the table's TRBD2 call for D was not verified on the DNA. TRBV21-1 is reported as a pseudogene. The CDR3 runs 16 residues. In DNA, the CDR3 is TGTGCCAGCAGCAAACGGGGGCCTAGCGGGAGAAATGAGCAGTTCTTC. Its translation is CASSKRGPSGRNEQFF.

This chain joins TRBV10-3 and TRBJ2-7; 7 bases match TRBD1. CDR1 is ENHRY and CDR2 is SYGVKD in the germline V gene. The CDR3 totals 14 residues. With 6 bases clipped from V and 4 bases from J, the junction kept 9 bases outside the gene matches. Here the CDR3 DNA reads TGTGCCATCAGGACTGCGACAGGGTGGTACGAGCAGTACTTC. This codes for CAIRTATGWYEQYF.

This chain links TRBV29-1 with TRBJ2-7, with 7 bases matching TRBD1. This CDR3 has 12 amino acids. V lost 1 base and J lost 5; bases outside the gene matches: 2. Germline V gene sequence: CDR1 SQVTM, CDR2 ANQGSEA. Here the CDR3 DNA reads TGCAGCGTTGAAGGCACAGGGGACGAGCAGTACTTC. Translating gives CSVEGTGDEQYF.

V and J are TRBV7-6 and TRBJ2-5; 8 bases map to TRBD2. The germline CDR1 and CDR2 sequences are SGHVS and FNYEAQ. With 5 bases clipped from V and 6 bases from J, the junction kept 11 bases outside the gene matches. CDR3 length: 15 amino acids. CDR3 bases: TGTGCCAGCAGCCCGGGGGGGGTCGGGGCGCAGACCCAGTACTTC. Translating it yields CASSPGGVGAQTQYF.

This chain joins TRBV6-1 and TRBJ2-1; possible D gene TRBD2, 5 bases. CDR1 is MNHNS, CDR2 SASEGT, per germline. With 6 bases removed from V and 8 bases from J, the gap between germline ends came to 20 bases. This CDR3 is 15 amino acids long. CDR3 loop: CASSSRLPRGYEQFF. CDR3 nucleotides: TGTGCCAGCAGCTCCCGACTCCCCCGAGGGTATGAGCAGTTCTTC.

The chain combines TRBV21-1 with TRBJ2-1; the table names TRBD2, a call not compared with the DNA. TRBV21-1 is reported as a pseudogene. The length of the CDR3 is 10 residues. The CDR3 region has the DNA TGTGCCCTCGATGAGAATGAGCAGTTCTTC. Its protein is CALDENEQFF.